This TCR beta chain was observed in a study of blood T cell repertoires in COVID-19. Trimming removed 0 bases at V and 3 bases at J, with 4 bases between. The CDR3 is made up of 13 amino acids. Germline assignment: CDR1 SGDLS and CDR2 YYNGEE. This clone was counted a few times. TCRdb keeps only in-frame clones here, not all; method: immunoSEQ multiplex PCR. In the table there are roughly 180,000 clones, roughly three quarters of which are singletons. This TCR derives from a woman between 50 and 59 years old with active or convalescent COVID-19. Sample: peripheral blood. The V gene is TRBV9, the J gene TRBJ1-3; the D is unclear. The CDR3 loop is CASSVGGGNTIYF. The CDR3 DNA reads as TGTGCCAGCAGCGTAGGAGGTGGAAACACCATATATTTT. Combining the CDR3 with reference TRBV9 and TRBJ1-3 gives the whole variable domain DSGVTQTPKHLITATGQRVTLRCSPRSGDLSVYWYQQSLDQGLQFLIQYYNGEERAKGNILERFSAQQFPDLHSELNLSSLELGDSALYFCASSVGGGNTIYFGEGSWLTVV.